What follows is one T cell receptor (beta chain) and its context. This record belongs to a study of T-cell reconstitution after alpha-beta-depleted transplantation in children. Unique molecular identifiers were incorporated into the prepared TCRbeta library. TCRdb re-analysed the PCR reads in MiXCR, keeping a single row per CDR3 protein. This table has some 390,000 distinct CDR3 sequences, around 21% appearing once. The CDR3 loop spans 17 amino acids. Between the trimmed V and J ends, which lost 6 bases and 0 bases, there was a span of 18 bases. This chain joins TRBV12-3 or TRBV12-4 and TRBJ2-1; D might be TRBD2 (7 bases). The sequence came from a human donor who donated a stem cell graft to a child with acute myeloid leukemia. The specimen comprised PBMCs from the stem cell graft donor, sampled from the stem cell graft. CDR3 region: CASSKGEGLSSYNEQFF. In nucleotides, the CDR3 is TGTGCCAGCAGCAAGGGGGAGGGCCTGAGCTCCTACAATGAGCAGTTCTTC.